This record concerns one T cell receptor beta chain sequence. The CDR3 consists of 14 residues. V lost 2 bases to trimming and J lost 7 bases, with 14 bases between them. The V gene's germline CDR1 is SGHTA and CDR2 FQGTGA. This sample is part of a study of graft-versus-host responses after intestinal transplantation. Processing released intraepithelial and lamina propria lymphocytes from the graft tissue. Clones were read by immunoSEQ multiplex PCR, and TCRdb kept only the in-frame ones, dropping some. The sample lists about 22,000 clones; around 78% were seen once. The clonotype was recovered from a human patient who received an intestinal transplant, so some T cells may come from the graft donor. The rearrangement links TRBV7-3 to TRBJ1-2; no clear D. This specimen was ileum tissue, taken 12 days after intestinal transplant. The CDR3 nucleotides are TGTGCCAGCAGCTTACCCCACCCTCGAGGTGGCTACACCTTC. Protein sequence: CASSLPHPRGGYTF. Filled out from reference TRBV7-3 and TRBJ1-2, the complete variable domain reads GAGVSQTPSNKVTEKGKYVELRCDPISGHTALYWYRQSLGQGPEFLIYFQGTGAADDSGLPNDRFFAVRPEGSVSTLKIQRTERGDSAVYLCASSLPHPRGGYTFGSGTRLTVV.